This record concerns one T cell receptor delta chain sequence. Its antigen is currently not known. A much larger clonotype is one base distant, so this may be a read error. From a lookup of the germline V gene, CDR1 and CDR2 are GEAIGNYY and EKD. The CDR3, from cysteine to phenylalanine, totals 20 residues. The kept DNA is CDR3 alone, 60 bases in frame from the first base. Library preparation employed RT-PCR. To generate TCR cDNA, PBMC RNA underwent reverse transcription with SuperScript II using gamma-chain- and delta-chain-specific primers. The cDNA was purified with AMPure XP beads, then amplified and indexed with Illumina adapters using the Nextera XT Index Kit. Sequencing of gammadelta TCR libraries was carried out on an Illumina MiSeq using a V2 300-cycle kit. Turning to the authors' computational methods: Using MiXCR v2.1.12, CDR3 sequences were assembled, and reads were mapped onto D, J and V genes obtained from GenBank. VDJtools v1.2.1 was used to carry out repertoire analyses of the CDR3 clonotypes. The public reads were reprocessed by TCRdb using CATT, and rows of matching DNA were later combined. TCRdb, rather than the study authors, made the V and J calls. For this sample the table gives around 1,100 delta-chain clones, of which roughly 32% were detected only once. The ten top clones hold 15% to 20% of the sample.

These data belong to a study of delta chains in infants with herpesvirus infections (dated by TCRdb to 2021 to 2023). A note on the overall study: To characterize gammadelta T cell responses to primary cytomegalovirus (CMV) infection, researchers prospectively followed a birth cohort of Ugandan infants starting at birth. The study searched for a public fetal Vdelta1/Vgamma8 gammadelta TCR clonotype in infants who acquired CMV infection after birth. The previously published Belgian fetal and cord blood gammadelta TCR data were not generated in this cohort and were added only for comparison. From PBMC, gammadelta TCRs were sequenced for about 20 CMV-infected infants (one congenitally infected) and 8 CMV-uninfected infants who had sufficient sample available. Blood samples from the infants were grouped into approximate ages of 1.5, 4, 8 and 12 months.

In Kampala, Uganda, pregnant women receiving prenatal care were recruited and their infants were enrolled, and documentation of maternal HIV status was required. Weekly visits were made to families, and infant clinical information, oral swabs and peripheral blood were collected beginning at 6 weeks of age and every 4 months thereafter. Blood was drawn into heparin tubes, and PBMC were isolated via Ficoll-Paque density gradient centrifugation and then cryopreserved. The study at large found these results: A small sample size and the lack of race- or environment-matched controls were noted by the authors, because CMV is acquired by nearly all Ugandans before adulthood. The public clonotype might still be present below the detection limit in CMV-uninfected infants. The public clonotype was detected only at the first time point after infection and was not found in uninfected infants or in infants infected after 120 days. Of approximately 20 CMV-infected infants, several carried the public Vdelta1 clonotype: three infants infected postnatally before 120 days of age and the congenitally infected infant. Public-clonotype frequency among Vdelta1 cells appeared to correlate inversely with age at infection and decayed rapidly, seemingly not persisting beyond around 9 weeks.

This receptor chain uses TRDV2 and TRDJ3, with 10 junctional bases fitting TRDD3. The origin of this receptor is a human donor who was a Ugandan infant, either HIV-exposed or HIV-unexposed (not recorded which). Material: peripheral blood, obtained at time point 3 of longitudinal follow-up. The DNA sequence is TGTGCCTGTGACCCGATACTGGGGGATTTACTCTCCTGGGACACCCGACCGATGTTTTTC. This translates into CACDPILGDLLSWDTRPMFF.